This TCR beta chain was observed in a study of blood T cell repertoires in COVID-19 (dated by TCRdb to the early 2020s). Study-wide context: Samples covering the acute and convalescent phases of COVID-19 were provided by collaborators in the United States, Italy and Spain. The material from the prospective study consisted of cDNA or gDNA derived from T cells, B-cell-depleted T cells, or PBMCs. The dataset comprised deeply sampled blood TCRbeta repertoires from subjects exposed to, actively infected with, or recovered from COVID-19. A freely available public database, intended as a resource for researchers studying the immune response to SARS-CoV-2, is where the repertoires were released. Samples were obtained from the ongoing ImmuneRACE study (first 160 participants) and from some 1,200 subjects provided by 6 global collaborators. Sample metadata almost always included a de-identified subject ID, COVID-19 status, age in years and sex. Where available, HLA class I and class II types were taken from metadata supplied by the sample provider and were not determined by assay-based typing.

On the study overall, not on this receptor specifically: How much clinical and demographic metadata was included differed by source and by participant, and the metadata was provided uncurated.

Trimmed from V: 8 bases; trimmed from J: 7 bases; junction bases lacking a gene match: 1. CDR1 and CDR2 are read off the germline V gene as ENHRY and SYGVKD. Including cysteine and phenylalanine, the CDR3 has 11 amino acids. Only the CDR3 region is kept as DNA, spanning 33 bases read in frame from base 1. On this clone itself: Its cognate antigen has yet to be identified. No quality values exist for individual bases; no much larger clone is one base distant.

The immunoSEQ Assay, a bias-controlled multiplex PCR, was used to amplify TCRbeta CDR3 regions from genomic DNA. As for how the authors treated the data: Within the assay, amplification of reference gene primers was used to estimate how many nucleated cells each sample contained. To quantify the absolute abundance of each unique TCRbeta CDR3 rearrangement, sequence reads were collapsed and filtered. For each sample, productive Simpson clonality was calculated as the square root of Simpson's diversity index across productive rearrangements. TCRdb limited this immuneACCESS table to in-frame rearrangements with V and J called. A share of clones is missing; checked studies link under half to unresolved V genes, and the rest is unexplained. V and J calls and clone size come straight from that table; D and trimming were deduced from the DNA. Here the sample has about 330,000 clones; around 90% occur a single time. The top ten clones comprise about a fifth of the sample.

Participants in the prospective study were enrolled through a virtual design, were aged 18 to 89 years, and lived in roughly 26 United States geographic areas. To assign participants to cohorts, the prospective study relied on clinical history that participants themselves reported in a screening survey and a study questionnaire. For ImmuneRACE Cohort 3, a participant was defined as recovered based on two consecutive negative NP/OP PCR tests, clearance by a healthcare professional, or resolution of symptoms. Each participant in the prospective study had whole blood, serum and a nasopharyngeal or oropharyngeal swab collected by mobile phlebotomists. Over a 2-month period, participants in the prospective study had the option of providing additional blood draws and questionnaires. Prospective study blood samples were shipped either frozen or at room temperature before DNA extraction.

Recombination joined TRBV10-3 with TRBJ2-1, with 8 bases in between that match TRBD2. The receptor comes from a woman aged 25 to 39 who had recovered from COVID-19. Source material: PBMCs or T cells enriched from blood (not recorded which). The nucleotides are TGTGCCATCCAGCGGGGGAATGAGCAGTTCTTC. This gives the protein CAIQRGNEQFF.